One sample yielded the 16 T cell receptor beta chains listed below, sequenced in a study of identical twins (dated by TCRdb to the mid-2010s). The receptor library was made with 5' RACE. The sequencer listed for this sample is Illumina HiSeq 2000. TCRdb reprocessed the public reads (quality trimming at Q25 with fastp, clone calling with MiXCR) and kept in-frame beta chains. Rows merge per CDR3 protein into single entries with the most common DNA and genes. The sample includes some 1,600,000 distinct CDR3 sequences, with under 35% observed a single time. The top ten clonotypes cover roughly 0.3% of the sample. Specimen: cord blood. All receptors derive from a newborn girl in good health.

This clonotype was seen a few times. V gene TRBV20-1 combines with J gene TRBJ2-1; TRBD1 or TRBD2 may be the D gene (5 bases each). The CDR3 extends over 17 amino acids. Germline V gene lookup returns CDR1 DFQATT and CDR2 SNEGSKA (reference sequence). Between the trimmed V and J ends, which lost 1 base and 5 bases, there was a span of 21 bases. The CDR3 loop reads CSARGPGASPLHNEQFF. DNA for the CDR3: TGCAGTGCTAGAGGCCCCGGGGCTAGCCCTCTCCACAATGAGCAGTTCTTC.

This clonotype has only a few counts. The V and J genes are TRBV5-1 and TRBJ2-7; 10 nucleotides match TRBD1. Per the germline V gene, CDR1 is SGHRS and CDR2 is YFSETQ. The trim removed 4 bases at V and 1 base at J, leaving 8 bases unmatched. The CDR3 loop spans 16 amino acids. CDR3 sequence reads: CASSRDRGIVSYEQYF. In DNA form, the CDR3 reads TGCGCCAGCAGCCGGGACAGGGGAATAGTATCCTACGAGCAGTACTTC.

This clonotype was observed at least ten times. The V call is TRBV28, the J call TRBJ2-7; 8 bases align to TRBD2. Germline V gene sequence: CDR1 MDHEN, CDR2 SYDVKM. The CDR3 covers 15 residues. V was clipped by 5 bases and J by 1 base; unmatched bases: 7. The CDR3 nucleotides read TGTGCCAGCAGTCCCGGACTAGCCCTATCCTACGAGCAGTACTTC. This encodes CASSPGLALSYEQYF. Supplemented by reference TRBV28 and TRBJ2-7, the full variable domain reads DVKVTQSSRYLVKRTGEKVFLECVQDMDHENMFWYRQDPGLGLRLIYFSYDVKMKEKGDIPEGYSVSREKKERFSLILESASTNQTSMYLCASSPGLALSYEQYFGPGTRLTVT.

The chain combines TRBV20-1 with TRBJ2-1; possible D gene TRBD2, 5 bases. V lost 6 bases to trimming and J lost 4 bases, with 16 bases between them. Germline values: CDR1 DFQATT, CDR2 SNEGSKA (reference sequence). This CDR3 has 14 amino acids. The CDR3 DNA reads as TGCAGTGCACCTGGTGGCGGGCATTACAATGAGCAGTTCTTC. Amino acids: CSAPGGGHYNEQFF.

This chain links TRBV5-1 with TRBJ2-1; D perhaps matches TRBD2 (6 bases). CDR1 and CDR2 (germline): SGHRS, YFSETQ. The CDR3 has 16 amino acids. DNA of the CDR3: TGCGCTTGCAACCCTACCGGGACTGGGTCTTACAATGAGCAGTTCTTC. Its protein product is CACNPTGTGSYNEQFF. The variable domain in full, with the rest retrieved from reference TRBV5-1 and TRBJ2-1, is KAGVTQTPRYLIKTRGQQVTLSCSPISGHRSVSWYQQTPGQGLQFLFEYFSETQRNKGNFPGRFSGRQFSNSRSEMNVSTLELGDSALYLCACNPTGTGSYNEQFFGPGTRLTVL.

The chain combines TRBV3-1 with TRBJ2-7, with 14 nucleotides matching TRBD2. Germline V lookup: CDR1 LGHDT, CDR2 YNNKEL (reference sequence). The CDR3 length is 17 residues. Trimming removed 4 bases from V and 2 bases from J; junction bases left unmatched: 7. CDR3 DNA: TGTGCCAGCAGCCTACCGGGACTAGCGGGAGTTCCCTACGAGCAGTACTTC. Amino acids: CASSLPGLAGVPYEQYF.

Note on this clonotype: Compared with germline, one end of the junction differs, possibly owing to a read error. This chain connects TRBV15 to TRBJ2-5; D is perhaps TRBD2 (5 bases). Germline CDR1 is LNHNV and CDR2 is YYDKDF (reference sequence). This CDR3 comprises 13 residues. DNA for the CDR3: TGTGCCACCGGCAGAGAGGGCAAGCCTGAGCAGTACTTC. Translation gives CATGREGKPEQYF.

This clonotype came up once. The chain has TRBV20-1 and TRBJ2-1; D unresolved. Deletions cut 0 bases from V and 5 bases from J, with 17 bases between. The CDR3 consists of 16 residues. From germline, CDR1 is DFQATT and CDR2 SNEGSKA (reference sequence). The DNA for the CDR3 is TGCAGTGCTAGAGACGCGACGTTGGGTCGAGACAATGAGCAGTTCTTC. Amino acids: CSARDATLGRDNEQFF.

There are many counts of this clonotype. The chain uses TRBV7-2 and TRBJ2-4; no definite D call. CDR3 size: 16 residues. The V gene lost 2 bases and the J gene lost 2 bases, with 13 bases spanning the gap. Germline CDR1 is SGHTA and CDR2 is FQGNSA. The chain's CDR3 is CASSLNSANSKNIQYF. The CDR3 DNA sequence: TGTGCCAGCAGCTTAAATTCCGCGAACTCCAAAAACATTCAGTACTTC.

The V gene is TRBV4-2, the J gene TRBJ1-5, with D uncertain. Trimming removed 0 bases from V and 7 bases from J, with 7 bases in between. There are 13 residues in the CDR3. Germline V gene lookup returns CDR1 LGHNA and CDR2 YNFKEQ. CDR3 amino acids: CASSQERTQPQHF. The DNA of the CDR3 is TGTGCCAGCAGCCAAGAGAGGACCCAGCCCCAGCATTTT.

This clonotype was counted between two and nine times. The rearrangement uses TRBV24-1 and TRBJ2-7, with 10 positions matching TRBD1. The CDR3 sequence is 14 residues long. The V gene's germline CDR1 is KGHDR and CDR2 SFDVKD. The V gene end was trimmed by 5 bases and the J gene end by 1 base; junction bases not matched to a gene: 1. The CDR3 bases are TGTGCCACCAGTGGGACAGGGGGTTCCTACGAGCAGTACTTC. Translating it yields CATSGTGGSYEQYF.

This chain uses TRBV18 with TRBJ1-5, with D uncertain. The CDR3 is made up of 13 amino acids. Germline-derived CDR1 and CDR2 are KGHSH and LQKENI. Trimming removed 3 bases from V and 4 bases from J, with 7 bases in between. The chain's CDR3 is CASSPMANQPQHF. CDR3 DNA sequence: TGTGCCAGCTCACCCATGGCTAATCAGCCCCAGCATTTT.

The rearrangement links TRBV10-3 to TRBJ2-5; 8 bases line up with TRBD2. The J call is doubtful: the DNA matches TRBJ2-7 better. CDR3 length: 15 residues. Germline CDR1 and CDR2: ENHRY and SYGVKD. The CDR3 coding sequence is TGTGCCATCAGTGGAAATAGCGGGACATCCTACGAGCAGTACTTC. Amino acids: CAISGNSGTSYEQYF.

This clonotype was counted between two and nine times. One end of the junction varies from germline; a read error may be responsible. The rearrangement uses TRBV18 and TRBJ2-3; D is unresolved. The length of the CDR3 is 12 residues. Germline V gene data show CDR1 as KGHSH and CDR2 as LQKENI. CDR3 loop: CSSSPRADTQYF. Written as DNA, the CDR3 is TGTTCCAGCTCACCACGGGCAGATACGCAGTATTTT. The whole variable domain, filled in from reference TRBV18 and TRBJ2-3, reads NAGVMQNPRHLVRRRGQEARLRCSPMKGHSHVYWYRQLPEEGLKFMVYLQKENIIDESGMPKERFSAEFPKEGPSILRIQQVVRGDSAAYFCSSSPRADTQYFGPGTRLTVL.

This clonotype was detected a few times. The chain links TRBV5-1 to TRBJ2-3, with 14 bases identical to TRBD2. CDR1 is SGHRS, CDR2 YFSETQ, per germline. The V and J ends lost 3 bases and 9 bases, in that order; junction bases with no gene match: 12. The CDR3 length is 17 residues. The CDR3 spells CASSSGTSGGLFLTQYF. The CDR3 DNA sequence: TGCGCCAGCAGCTCAGGGACTAGCGGGGGCCTCTTTTTAACGCAGTATTTT.

The chain links TRBV29-1 to TRBJ1-1; D possibly corresponds to TRBD1 (5 bases). The CDR3 loop spans 16 amino acids. CDR1 is SQVTM and CDR2 is ANQGSEA in the germline V gene. V lost 8 bases and J 0 bases, leaving 22 bases between the germline ends. This chain's CDR3 is CSLAGEKGVMNTEAFF. The DNA of the CDR3 is TGCAGCCTAGCGGGGGAGAAAGGGGTCATGAACACTGAAGCTTTCTTT.